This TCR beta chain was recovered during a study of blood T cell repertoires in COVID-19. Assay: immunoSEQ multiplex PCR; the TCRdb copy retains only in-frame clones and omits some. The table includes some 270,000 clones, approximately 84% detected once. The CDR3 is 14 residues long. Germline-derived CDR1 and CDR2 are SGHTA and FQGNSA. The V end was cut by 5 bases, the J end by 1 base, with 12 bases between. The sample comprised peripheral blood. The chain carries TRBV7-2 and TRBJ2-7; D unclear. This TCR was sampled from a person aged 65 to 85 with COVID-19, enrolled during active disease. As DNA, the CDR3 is TGTGCCAGCAGCCCACCAGTGAGGTCCTACGAGCAGTACTTC. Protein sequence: CASSPPVRSYEQYF.